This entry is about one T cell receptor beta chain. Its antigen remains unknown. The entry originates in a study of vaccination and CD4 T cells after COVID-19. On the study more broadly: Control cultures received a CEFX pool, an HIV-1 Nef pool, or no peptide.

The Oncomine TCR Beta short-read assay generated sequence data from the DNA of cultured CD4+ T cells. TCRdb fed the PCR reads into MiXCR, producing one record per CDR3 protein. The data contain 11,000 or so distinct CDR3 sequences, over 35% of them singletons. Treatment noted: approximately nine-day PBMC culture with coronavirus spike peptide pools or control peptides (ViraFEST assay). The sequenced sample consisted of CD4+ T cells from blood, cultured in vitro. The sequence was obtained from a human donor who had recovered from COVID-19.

The CDR3 nucleotides read TGCAGTGCTAGTCCAACAGAGTACACTGAAGCTTTCTTT. This encodes CSASPTEYTEAFF. The rearrangement joins TRBV20-1 to TRBJ1-1; D call uncertain. V gave up 3 bases and J gave up 3 bases, with 11 bases separating them. This CDR3 has 13 amino acids. Germline V gene sequence: CDR1 DFQATT, CDR2 SNEGSKA (reference sequence).